The rows below give T cell receptor beta chains drawn from one sample of a study of CD8 T cells in ankylosing spondylitis. TCRdb passed the 5' RACE reads through MiXCR, listing each CDR3 protein once. The sample contains 670,000 or so distinct CDR3 sequences, about 20% of which appear only once. Sequencing was carried out using blood, either unsorted or a sorted T cell fraction (not recorded which). These receptors came from a male donor with ankylosing spondylitis. Each CDR3 is given with its conserved first and last residue. A D gene is named only where the DNA matches it firmly. The size field is filled for only some rows; it gives once, few, many or a size class.

d_call: NA; clone_size: NA; v_call: TRBV6-1; j_call: TRBJ1-1; cdr3_aa: CASQYLPGEGPNTEAFF; cdr3_nt: TGTGCCAGCCAATACCTCCCTGGCGAGGGCCCGAACACTGAAGCTTTCTTT
d_call: NA; clone_size: NA; v_call: TRBV28; j_call: TRBJ2-7; cdr3_aa: CASSPAVGRGGYEQYF; cdr3_nt: TGTGCCAGCAGCCCCGCCGTTGGGCGAGGGGGTTACGAGCAGTACTTC
d_call: NA; clone_size: NA; v_call: TRBV5-1; j_call: TRBJ1-2; cdr3_aa: CASGDGANYGYTF; cdr3_nt: TGCGCCAGCGGGGACGGTGCTAACTATGGCTACACCTTC
d_call: NA; clone_size: many; v_call: TRBV20-1; j_call: TRBJ2-1; cdr3_aa: CSASLTGSGNEQFF; cdr3_nt: TGCAGTGCTAGCCTTACAGGGTCGGGCAATGAGCAGTTCTTC
d_call: TRBD2; clone_size: NA; v_call: TRBV20-1; j_call: TRBJ2-7; cdr3_aa: CGAPSAGGLTYEQYF; cdr3_nt: TGCGGTGCTCCATCCGCGGGGGGACTAACCTACGAGCAGTACTTC
d_call: TRBD2; clone_size: NA; v_call: TRBV6-1; j_call: TRBJ2-3; cdr3_aa: CASSEGGGTITDTQYF; cdr3_nt: TGTGCCAGCAGTGAAGGGGGGGGGACTATCACAGATACGCAGTATTTT
d_call: NA; clone_size: NA; v_call: TRBV5-1; j_call: TRBJ1-5; cdr3_aa: CASSLDGRGGNQPQHF; cdr3_nt: TGCGCCAGCAGCTTGGATGGGAGGGGTGGCAATCAGCCCCAGCATTTT
d_call: TRBD1; clone_size: NA; v_call: TRBV29-1; j_call: TRBJ1-2; cdr3_aa: CSVAGTGNVYGYTF; cdr3_nt: TGCAGCGTGGCGGGGACAGGCAACGTCTATGGCTACACCTTC
d_call: NA; clone_size: NA; v_call: TRBV7-9; j_call: TRBJ2-7; cdr3_aa: CASSLVSTAYEQYF; cdr3_nt: TGTGCCAGCAGCTTAGTCTCGACAGCATACGAGCAGTACTTC
d_call: NA; clone_size: NA; v_call: TRBV7-9; j_call: TRBJ2-1; cdr3_aa: CASSLRGGFFDEQFF; cdr3_nt: TGTGCCAGCAGCTTAAGGGGTGGCTTCTTCGATGAGCAGTTCTTC
d_call: NA; clone_size: NA; v_call: TRBV6-2/TRBV6-3; j_call: TRBJ2-7; cdr3_aa: CASTRAIRSYEQYF; cdr3_nt: TGTGCCAGCACGAGGGCGATTAGGTCCTACGAGCAGTACTTC
d_call: TRBD2; clone_size: once; v_call: TRBV12-3/TRBV12-4; j_call: TRBJ2-1; cdr3_aa: CASSLRLAGGVMPLGEQFF; cdr3_nt: TGTGCCAGCAGTTTACGACTAGCGGGAGGGGTTATGCCTCTGGGTGAGCAGTTCTTC
d_call: TRBD1; clone_size: NA; v_call: TRBV28; j_call: TRBJ2-7; cdr3_aa: CASTRTGGVYEQYF; cdr3_nt: TGTGCCAGCACCAGGACAGGGGGAGTCTACGAGCAGTACTTC
d_call: NA; clone_size: few; v_call: TRBV12-3/TRBV12-4; j_call: TRBJ2-6; cdr3_aa: CASSLGAQGGANVLTF; cdr3_nt: TGTGCCAGCAGTTTAGGAGCCCAGGGTGGGGCCAACGTCCTGACTTTC
d_call: NA; clone_size: NA; v_call: TRBV4-3; j_call: TRBJ1-2; cdr3_aa: CASSQVFVWGVQGYTF; cdr3_nt: TGCGCCAGCAGCCAAGTCTTTGTGTGGGGCGTCCAAGGCTACACCTTC
d_call: NA; clone_size: NA; v_call: TRBV20-1; j_call: TRBJ2-2; cdr3_aa: CSARIRGGTGELFF; cdr3_nt: TGCAGTGCTAGGATAAGGGGGGGGACCGGGGAGCTGTTTTTT
d_call: TRBD2; clone_size: few; v_call: TRBV6-5; j_call: TRBJ2-5; cdr3_aa: CASSYSTSSETQYF; cdr3_nt: TGTGCCAGCAGTTACTCGACTAGCTCAGAGACCCAGTACTTC
d_call: TRBD2; clone_size: few; v_call: TRBV7-9; j_call: TRBJ2-3; cdr3_aa: CASSSGRGSTDTQYF; cdr3_nt: TGTGCCAGCAGCTCGGGGCGGGGGAGCACAGATACGCAGTATTTT
d_call: TRBD1; clone_size: NA; v_call: TRBV3-1; j_call: TRBJ2-2; cdr3_aa: CASSPRDRQGELFF; cdr3_nt: TGTGCCAGCAGCCCACGGGACAGGCAAGGGGAGCTGTTTTTT
d_call: NA; clone_size: NA; v_call: TRBV7-9; j_call: TRBJ2-5; cdr3_aa: CASSLPAGVQETQYF; cdr3_nt: TGTGCCAGCAGCTTGCCGGCGGGCGTACAAGAGACCCAGTACTTC
d_call: TRBD1; clone_size: NA; v_call: TRBV29-1; j_call: TRBJ2-1; cdr3_aa: CSVAGNRDRVGIGNEQFF; cdr3_nt: TGCAGCGTGGCCGGGAACCGGGACAGGGTCGGTATCGGGAATGAGCAGTTCTTC
d_call: NA; clone_size: NA; v_call: TRBV6-1; j_call: TRBJ2-7; cdr3_aa: CASSVAETYEQYF; cdr3_nt: TGTGCCAGCAGTGTCGCCGAAACCTACGAGCAGTACTTC
d_call: TRBD2; clone_size: NA; v_call: TRBV6-1; j_call: TRBJ2-1; cdr3_aa: CASTKREDVEQFF; cdr3_nt: TGTGCCAGCACGAAGCGGGAGGACGTTGAGCAGTTCTTC
d_call: NA; clone_size: few; v_call: TRBV18; j_call: TRBJ1-4; cdr3_aa: CASSPLAAATNEKLFF; cdr3_nt: TGTGCCAGCTCACCTTTGGCAGCTGCAACTAATGAAAAACTGTTTTTT
d_call: NA; clone_size: NA; v_call: TRBV20-1; j_call: TRBJ2-7; cdr3_aa: CSAFDRSTSYEQYF; cdr3_nt: TGCAGTGCCTTTGACAGGTCGACCTCCTACGAGCAGTACTTC
d_call: NA; clone_size: NA; v_call: TRBV4-2; j_call: TRBJ2-5; cdr3_aa: CASSQGPDKTQYF; cdr3_nt: TGTGCCAGCAGCCAGGGACCAGACAAGACCCAGTACTTC
d_call: TRBD2; clone_size: few; v_call: TRBV7-2; j_call: TRBJ2-3; cdr3_aa: CASSSTSGSPDTQYF; cdr3_nt: TGTGCCAGCAGTTCGACTAGCGGGAGCCCAGATACGCAGTATTTT
d_call: TRBD2; clone_size: NA; v_call: TRBV5-1; j_call: TRBJ2-1; cdr3_aa: CASSFSGGPPYNEQFF; cdr3_nt: TGCGCCAGCAGCTTTTCGGGGGGGCCGCCCTACAATGAGCAGTTCTTC
d_call: NA; clone_size: NA; v_call: TRBV5-5; j_call: TRBJ2-1; cdr3_aa: CASSLKGPNNEQFF; cdr3_nt: TGTGCCAGCAGCTTGAAGGGACCCAACAATGAGCAGTTCTTC
d_call: NA; clone_size: few; v_call: TRBV28; j_call: TRBJ1-1; cdr3_aa: CASSLREGTEAFF; cdr3_nt: TGTGCCAGCAGTTTGAGGGAGGGCACTGAAGCTTTCTTT
d_call: NA; clone_size: few; v_call: TRBV20-1; j_call: TRBJ2-2; cdr3_aa: CSANREENTGELFF; cdr3_nt: TGCAGTGCTAATCGTGAGGAGAACACCGGGGAGCTGTTTTTT
d_call: TRBD1; clone_size: NA; v_call: TRBV5-1; j_call: TRBJ2-1; cdr3_aa: CASSVGTGHNEQFF; cdr3_nt: TGCGCCAGCAGCGTCGGGACAGGACACAATGAGCAGTTCTTC
d_call: NA; clone_size: NA; v_call: TRBV12-3/TRBV12-4; j_call: TRBJ1-1; cdr3_aa: CASRTDSLNTEAFF; cdr3_nt: TGTGCCAGCAGGACCGACAGTTTGAACACTGAAGCTTTCTTT
d_call: NA; clone_size: NA; v_call: TRBV29-1; j_call: TRBJ2-1; cdr3_aa: CSVTGSSYNEQFF; cdr3_nt: TGCAGCGTTACAGGGAGCTCCTACAATGAGCAGTTCTTC
d_call: NA; clone_size: NA; v_call: TRBV7-9; j_call: TRBJ2-1; cdr3_aa: CASSWGSNNEQFF; cdr3_nt: TGTGCCAGCAGCTGGGGCAGTAACAATGAGCAGTTCTTC
d_call: NA; clone_size: few; v_call: TRBV12-3/TRBV12-4; j_call: TRBJ2-7; cdr3_aa: CASKTGGAYEQYF; cdr3_nt: TGTGCCAGTAAGACAGGAGGGGCCTACGAGCAGTACTTC
d_call: NA; clone_size: NA; v_call: TRBV4-3; j_call: TRBJ2-1; cdr3_aa: CASSQGKGGVGYNEQFF; cdr3_nt: TGCGCCAGCAGCCAAGGAAAAGGGGGGGTCGGGTACAATGAGCAGTTCTTC
d_call: NA; clone_size: few; v_call: TRBV7-8; j_call: TRBJ2-3; cdr3_aa: CASSLAGSFPRPTDTQYF; cdr3_nt: TGTGCCAGCAGCTTGGCCGGGAGTTTCCCCCGACCGACAGATACGCAGTATTTT
d_call: TRBD1; clone_size: NA; v_call: TRBV4-3; j_call: TRBJ1-4; cdr3_aa: CASSLTTGGHEKLFF; cdr3_nt: TGCGCCAGCAGCCTTACGACAGGGGGTCATGAAAAACTGTTTTTT
d_call: NA; clone_size: NA; v_call: TRBV6-2/TRBV6-3; j_call: TRBJ2-3; cdr3_aa: CASSYRNADTQYF; cdr3_nt: TGTGCCAGCAGCTACAGGAATGCAGATACGCAGTATTTT